What follows is one TCR beta chain and its context. Its matching antigen is unknown. The data are from a study of T cell responses to AZD1222 COVID-19 vaccine. Study results and limitations: Repertoire sampling occurred only after the peak T cell response. Receipt of two AZD1222 doses was followed by a rise in Spike-specific TCR breadth and depth. Clonal diversity was possibly underestimated; the donors were predominantly white British and more often female. Only six or seven AZD1222 recipients tested seropositive at baseline.

The repertoire was sequenced with immunoSEQ multiplex PCR; TCRdb's copy has only in-frame clones and lacks some. The data show 43,000 or so clones, with less than 95% seen just once and about 40% held by the top ten. This CDR3 is 15 amino acids long. V dropped 5 bases and J dropped 8; count of bases not matched to a gene: 11. From germline, CDR1 is SGHTA and CDR2 FQGNSA. The rearrangement uses TRBV7-2 and TRBJ1-5; TRBD1 agrees at 8 bases. This clonotype was sampled from an adult who received the AZD1222 COVID-19 vaccine. This specimen consisted of peripheral blood, obtained 28 days after the second AZD1222 dose. Here the CDR3 reads CASSLGTGPQEPQHF. The CDR3 DNA follows: TGTGCCAGCAGCCTTGGGACAGGACCCCAGGAGCCCCAGCATTTT.